Included here is one T cell receptor (beta chain) sequence, with context. The source of the sample is a study of blood T cell repertoires in COVID-19. TCRdb keeps only in-frame clones here, not all; method: immunoSEQ multiplex PCR. The data show about 240,000 clones, around nine tenths seen once. CDR3 length: 16 amino acids. Per the germline V gene, CDR1 is LGHNA and CDR2 is YSLEER. Trimming took 0 bases from V and 6 from J, leaving 12 bases between them. V usage is TRBV4-3 and J usage is TRBJ1-6; D may be TRBD1 (5 bases). Source material: peripheral blood. The source is a woman in her seventies with active or convalescent COVID-19. DNA of the CDR3: TGCGCCAGCAGCCAAGAGGGGGGGTACAGTAATTCACCCCTCCACTTT. Residues: CASSQEGGYSNSPLHF.